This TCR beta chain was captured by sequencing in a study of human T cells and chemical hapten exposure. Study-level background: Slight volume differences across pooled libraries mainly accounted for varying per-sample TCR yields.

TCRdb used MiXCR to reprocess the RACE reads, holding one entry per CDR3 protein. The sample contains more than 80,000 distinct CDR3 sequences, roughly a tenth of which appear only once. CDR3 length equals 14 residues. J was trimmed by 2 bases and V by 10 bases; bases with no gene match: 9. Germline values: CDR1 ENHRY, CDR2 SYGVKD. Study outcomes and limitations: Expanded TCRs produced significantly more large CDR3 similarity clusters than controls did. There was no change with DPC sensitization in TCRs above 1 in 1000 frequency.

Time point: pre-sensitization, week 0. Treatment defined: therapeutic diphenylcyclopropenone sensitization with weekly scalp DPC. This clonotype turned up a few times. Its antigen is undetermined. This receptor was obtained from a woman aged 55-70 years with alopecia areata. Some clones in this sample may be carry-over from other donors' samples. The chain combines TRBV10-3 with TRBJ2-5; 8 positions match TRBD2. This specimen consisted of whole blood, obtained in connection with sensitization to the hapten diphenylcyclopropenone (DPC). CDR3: CASRPGLDQETQYF. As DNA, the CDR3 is TGTGCCAGCCGACCGGGACTAGATCAAGAGACCCAGTACTTC.